This T cell receptor beta chain was profiled in a study of T cell responses to AZD1222 COVID-19 vaccine. Findings of the study overall: Sampling captured repertoires only after the peak T cell response. Spike-specific TCR breadth and depth grew following two AZD1222 doses. Donors were largely white British and mainly female; clonal diversity was possibly underestimated.

Germline CDR1 MNHEY, CDR2 SVGAGI. CDR3 size: 14 residues. Between the trimmed V and J ends, which lost 2 bases and 4 bases, there was a span of 11 bases. In regard to this clone: Its antigen is unidentified.

Sequenced by immunoSEQ multiplex PCR; TCRdb stores in-frame clones only, minus some. The repertoire holds approximately 130,000 clones, 85% to 95% seen once, with about 0.91% in the top ten. The sequencing here drew on peripheral blood, taken on day 0 of AZD1222 vaccination. The clonotype comes from an adult in good health. The V and J genes are TRBV6-5 and TRBJ1-1; D is possibly TRBD1 (5 bases). The CDR3 DNA sequence: TGTGCCAGCAGTTACAGGGGCGGTGGCACTGAAGCTTTCTTT. Its protein is CASSYRGGGTEAFF.